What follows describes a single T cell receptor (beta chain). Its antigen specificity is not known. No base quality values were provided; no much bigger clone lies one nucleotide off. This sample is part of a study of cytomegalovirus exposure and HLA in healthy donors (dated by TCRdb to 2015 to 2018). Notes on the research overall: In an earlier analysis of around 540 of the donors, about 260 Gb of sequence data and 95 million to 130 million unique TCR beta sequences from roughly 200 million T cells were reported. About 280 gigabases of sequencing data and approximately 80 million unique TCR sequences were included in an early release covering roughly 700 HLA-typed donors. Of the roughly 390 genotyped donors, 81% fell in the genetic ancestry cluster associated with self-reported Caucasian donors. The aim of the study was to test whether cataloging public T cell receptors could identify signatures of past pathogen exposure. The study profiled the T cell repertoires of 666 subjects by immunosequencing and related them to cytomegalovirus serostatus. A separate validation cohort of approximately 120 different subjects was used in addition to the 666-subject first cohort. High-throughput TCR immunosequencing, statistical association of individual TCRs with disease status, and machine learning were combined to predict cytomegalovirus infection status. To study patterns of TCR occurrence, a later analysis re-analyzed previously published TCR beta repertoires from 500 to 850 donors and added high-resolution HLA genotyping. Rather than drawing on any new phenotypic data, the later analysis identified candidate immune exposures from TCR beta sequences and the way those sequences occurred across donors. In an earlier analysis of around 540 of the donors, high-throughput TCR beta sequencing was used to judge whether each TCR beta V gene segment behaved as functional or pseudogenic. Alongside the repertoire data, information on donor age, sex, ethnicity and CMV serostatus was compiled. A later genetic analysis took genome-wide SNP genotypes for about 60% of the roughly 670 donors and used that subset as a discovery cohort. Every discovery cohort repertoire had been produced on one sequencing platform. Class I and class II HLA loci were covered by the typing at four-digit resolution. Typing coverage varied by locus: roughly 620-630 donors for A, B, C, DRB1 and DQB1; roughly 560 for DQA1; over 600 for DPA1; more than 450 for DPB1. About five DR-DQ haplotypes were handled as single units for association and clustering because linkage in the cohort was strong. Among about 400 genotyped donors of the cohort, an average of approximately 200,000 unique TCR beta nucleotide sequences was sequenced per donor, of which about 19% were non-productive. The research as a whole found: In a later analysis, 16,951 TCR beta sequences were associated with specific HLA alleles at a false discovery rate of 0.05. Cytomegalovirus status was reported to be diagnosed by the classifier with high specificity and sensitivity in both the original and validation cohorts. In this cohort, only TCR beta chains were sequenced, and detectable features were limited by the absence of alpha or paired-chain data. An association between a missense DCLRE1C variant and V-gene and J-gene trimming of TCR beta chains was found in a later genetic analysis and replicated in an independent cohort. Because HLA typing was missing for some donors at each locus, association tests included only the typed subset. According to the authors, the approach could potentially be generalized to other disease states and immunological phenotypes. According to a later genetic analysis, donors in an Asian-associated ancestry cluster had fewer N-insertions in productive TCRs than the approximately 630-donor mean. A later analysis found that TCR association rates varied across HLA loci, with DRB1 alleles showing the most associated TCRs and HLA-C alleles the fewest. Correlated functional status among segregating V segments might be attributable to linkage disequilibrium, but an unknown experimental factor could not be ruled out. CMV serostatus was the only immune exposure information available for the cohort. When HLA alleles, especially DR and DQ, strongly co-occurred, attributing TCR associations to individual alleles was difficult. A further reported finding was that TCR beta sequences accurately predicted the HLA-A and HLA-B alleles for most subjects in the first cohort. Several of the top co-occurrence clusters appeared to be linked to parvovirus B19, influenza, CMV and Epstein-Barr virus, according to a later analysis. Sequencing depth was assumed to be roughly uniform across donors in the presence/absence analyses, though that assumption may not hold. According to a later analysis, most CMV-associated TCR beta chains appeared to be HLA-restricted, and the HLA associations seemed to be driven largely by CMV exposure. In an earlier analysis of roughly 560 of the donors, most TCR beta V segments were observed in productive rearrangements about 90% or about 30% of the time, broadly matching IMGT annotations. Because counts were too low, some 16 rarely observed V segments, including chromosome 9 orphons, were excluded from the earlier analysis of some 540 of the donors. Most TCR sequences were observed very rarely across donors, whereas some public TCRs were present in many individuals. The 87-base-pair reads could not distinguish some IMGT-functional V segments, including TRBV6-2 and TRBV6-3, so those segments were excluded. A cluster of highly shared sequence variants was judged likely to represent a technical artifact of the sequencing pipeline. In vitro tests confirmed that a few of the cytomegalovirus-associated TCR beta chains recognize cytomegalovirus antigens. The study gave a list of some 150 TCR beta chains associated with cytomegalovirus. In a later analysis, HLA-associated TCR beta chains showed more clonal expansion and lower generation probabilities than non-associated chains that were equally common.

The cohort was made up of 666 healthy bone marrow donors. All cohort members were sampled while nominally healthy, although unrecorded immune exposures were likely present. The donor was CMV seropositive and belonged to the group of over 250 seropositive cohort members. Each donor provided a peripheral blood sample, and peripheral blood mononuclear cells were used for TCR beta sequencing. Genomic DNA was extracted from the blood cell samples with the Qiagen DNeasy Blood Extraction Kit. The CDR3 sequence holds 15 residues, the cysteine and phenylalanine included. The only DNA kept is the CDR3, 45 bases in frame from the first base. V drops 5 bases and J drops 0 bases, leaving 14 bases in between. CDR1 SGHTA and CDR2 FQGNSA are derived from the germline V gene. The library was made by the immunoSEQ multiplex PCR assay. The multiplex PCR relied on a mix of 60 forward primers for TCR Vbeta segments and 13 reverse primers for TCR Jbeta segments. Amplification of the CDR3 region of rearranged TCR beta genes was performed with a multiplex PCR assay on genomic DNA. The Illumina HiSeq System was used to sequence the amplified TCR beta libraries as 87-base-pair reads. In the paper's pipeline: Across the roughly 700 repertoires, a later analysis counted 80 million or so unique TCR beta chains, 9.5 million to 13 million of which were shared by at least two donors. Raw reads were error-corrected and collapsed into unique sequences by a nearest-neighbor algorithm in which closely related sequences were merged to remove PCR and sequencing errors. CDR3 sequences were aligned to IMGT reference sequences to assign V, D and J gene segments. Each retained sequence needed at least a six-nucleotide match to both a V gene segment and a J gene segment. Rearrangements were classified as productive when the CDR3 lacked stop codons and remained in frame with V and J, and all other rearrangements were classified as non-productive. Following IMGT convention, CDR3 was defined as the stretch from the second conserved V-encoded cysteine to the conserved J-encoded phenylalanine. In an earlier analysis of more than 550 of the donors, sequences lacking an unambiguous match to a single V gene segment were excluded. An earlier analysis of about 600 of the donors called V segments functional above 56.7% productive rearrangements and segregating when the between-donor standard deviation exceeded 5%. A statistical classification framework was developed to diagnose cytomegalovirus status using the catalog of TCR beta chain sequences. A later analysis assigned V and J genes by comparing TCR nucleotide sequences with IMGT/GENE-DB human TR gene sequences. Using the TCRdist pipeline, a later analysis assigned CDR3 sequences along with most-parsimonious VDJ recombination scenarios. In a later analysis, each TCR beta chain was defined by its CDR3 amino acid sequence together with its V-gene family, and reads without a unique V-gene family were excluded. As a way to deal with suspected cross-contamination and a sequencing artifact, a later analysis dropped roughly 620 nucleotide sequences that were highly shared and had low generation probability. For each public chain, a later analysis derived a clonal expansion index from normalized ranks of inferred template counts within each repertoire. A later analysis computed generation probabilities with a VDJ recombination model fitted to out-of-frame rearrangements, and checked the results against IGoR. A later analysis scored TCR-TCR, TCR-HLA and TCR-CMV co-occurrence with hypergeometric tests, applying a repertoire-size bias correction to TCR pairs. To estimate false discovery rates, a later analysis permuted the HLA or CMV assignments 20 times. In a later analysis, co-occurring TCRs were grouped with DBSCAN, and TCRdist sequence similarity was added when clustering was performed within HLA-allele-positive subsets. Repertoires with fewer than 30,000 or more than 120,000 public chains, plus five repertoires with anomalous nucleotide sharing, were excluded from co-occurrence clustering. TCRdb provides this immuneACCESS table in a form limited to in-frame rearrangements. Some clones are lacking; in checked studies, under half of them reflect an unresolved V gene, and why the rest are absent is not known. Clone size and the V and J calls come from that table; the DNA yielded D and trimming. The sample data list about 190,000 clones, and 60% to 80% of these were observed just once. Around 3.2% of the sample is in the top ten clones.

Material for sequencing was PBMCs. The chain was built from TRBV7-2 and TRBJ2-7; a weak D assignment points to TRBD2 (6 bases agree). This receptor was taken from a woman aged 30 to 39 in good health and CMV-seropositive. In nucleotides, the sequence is TGTGCCAGCAGCCTCAGGCGGGACCCCTCCTACGAGCAGTACTTC. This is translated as CASSLRRDPSYEQYF.